There are a few counts of the clone carrying this TCR beta chain. What it binds is unknown. This sample is drawn from a study of T cell repertoires in cytomegalovirus infection. Study information: An indication of both CMV infection and matching HLA type came from public TCR beta signatures.

MiXCR was run by TCRdb on the reads, yielding one entry per CDR3 protein. The repertoire holds some 200,000 distinct CDR3 sequences, approximately 9.7% seen once, with approximately 4.2% in the top ten. This CDR3 is built from 14 residues. Trimming pared 1 base from V and 0 bases from J, leaving 4 bases between. CDR1 and CDR2 (germline): SEHNR, FQNEAQ (reference sequence). Overall study results and limits: CMV-specific TCR beta clonotypes restricted by HLA-C dominated the ex vivo response. The cumulative frequency of public TCR beta families distinguished individuals who carried CMV together with the relevant HLA.

The sequenced material came from PBMCs. J is TRBJ1-5 and V is TRBV7-9; no clear D. The receptor's source is a human donor in good health (CMV status not recorded). Some clones in this sample may be carry-over from other donors' samples. The CDR3 reads CASSLGFSNQPQHF. The CDR3 nucleotides are TGTGCCAGCAGCTTAGGGTTTAGCAATCAGCCCCAGCATTTT.